The 10 T cell receptor beta chains reported below all come from one sample, sequenced in a study of identical twins. TCRdb independently ran MiXCR on the 5' RACE reads; one entry per CDR3 protein. The profile covers 600,000 to 800,000 distinct CDR3 sequences, with less than 25% appearing a single time and 4% to 5.5% taken by the ten largest. The sample was also linked to a second study, of T cells expressing NK-cell markers.

Sequenced: PBMCs. The receptors originated from a woman between 18 and 29 years old in good health.

The V call is TRBV7-6, the J call TRBJ2-7; D call uncertain. Germline values: CDR1 SGHVS, CDR2 FNYEAQ. The CDR3 is 16 residues long. V shed 6 bases and J shed 0 bases, with 18 bases lying between them. The CDR3, as DNA: TGTGCCAGCAGTTTCCGTCTTACTTTTAGCTCCTACGAGCAGTACTTC. As protein: CASSFRLTFSSYEQYF.

This chain links TRBV9 with TRBJ1-6; D call uncertain. The CDR3 sequence is 15 residues long. The germline CDR1 and CDR2 sequences are SGDLS and YYNGEE. The germline V and J ends were trimmed by 4 bases and 6 bases, with 14 bases remaining between them. Here the CDR3 DNA reads TGTGCCAGCAGCCCTTCCACCGGAATTAATTCACCCCTCCACTTT. Translation gives CASSPSTGINSPLHF.

This clonotype was seen only a few times. J is TRBJ2-2 and V is TRBV12-3 or TRBV12-4; no clear D. The CDR3 contains 16 residues. The V end was cut by 6 bases, the J end by 6 bases, with 20 bases between. The CDR3 spells CASSQWVGPRPGELFF. The CDR3 region has the DNA TGTGCCAGCAGCCAATGGGTAGGACCGAGACCCGGGGAGCTGTTTTTT.

V gene TRBV12-3 or TRBV12-4 combines with J gene TRBJ1-2, with 11 bases that match TRBD1. The J segment lost 2 bases and the V segment lost 6 bases, leaving 8 bases of the junction unmatched. This CDR3 is 16 amino acids long. DNA of the CDR3: TGTGCCAGCAGAGGACAGGGGGCATTAAAGAACTATGGCTACACCTTC. Translated, it gives CASRGQGALKNYGYTF.

V usage is TRBV20-1 and J usage is TRBJ1-1; perhaps TRBD1 as D (5 bases). This CDR3 is 13 amino acids long. Germline loops: CDR1 DFQATT, CDR2 SNEGSKA (reference sequence). Trimming shortened V by 7 bases and J by 5 bases, and 17 bases separated the two germline ends. This CDR3 is CSVQGRGRTEAFF. DNA of the CDR3: TGCAGTGTTCAGGGTCGAGGGCGAACTGAAGCTTTCTTT.

This chain connects TRBV7-2 to TRBJ2-1, with unresolved D. CDR1 is SGHTA and CDR2 is FQGNSA in the germline V gene. The V end lost 4 bases, the J end lost 9 bases, and 10 bases lay between the germline ends. There are 12 residues in the CDR3. CDR3 DNA sequence: TGTGCCAGCAGCTCAGCTAAGTTTGAGCAGTTCTTC. This sequence encodes CASSSAKFEQFF.

This clonotype was counted at least ten times. This chain connects TRBV6-1 to TRBJ2-3; 8 bases match TRBD1. Germline V gene data show CDR1 as MNHNS and CDR2 as SASEGT. The CDR3 has 14 residues. Trimming at V came to 8 bases and at J to 1 base, leaving 5 bases not matched to a gene. The CDR3 region has the DNA TGTGCCAGCGCACAGACAGGGGGCACAGATACGCAGTATTTT. This gives the protein CASAQTGGTDTQYF.

The chain couples TRBV15 to TRBJ2-7; TRBD2 agrees at 8 bases. Germline CDR1 and CDR2: LNHNV and YYDKDF (reference sequence). The CDR3 is 20 amino acids. Trimming at V came to 0 bases and at J to 3 bases, leaving 19 bases not matched to a gene. In DNA, the CDR3 is TGTGCCACCAGCAGAGATCATTTTTTGTGGAGCGGCGGGAGGATCTACGAGCAGTACTTC. Its protein is CATSRDHFLWSGGRIYEQYF.

This chain uses TRBV12-3 or TRBV12-4 with TRBJ1-2; D gene uncertain. V lost 5 bases, J lost 7 bases, and 8 bases lay in between. This CDR3 contains 11 residues. CDR3 DNA: TGTGCCAGCAGTATACGGAGTGGCTACACCTTC. Amino acids: CASSIRSGYTF.

This clonotype was seen at least ten times. The rearrangement uses TRBV3-1 and TRBJ2-1; D is undetermined. CDR1 LGHDT and CDR2 YNNKEL come from the germline V gene (reference sequence). The CDR3 consists of 12 residues. With 1 base removed from V and 9 bases from J, the gap between germline ends came to 7 bases. In DNA form, the CDR3 reads TGTGCCAGCAGCCAAGTCCTGGGTGAGCAGTTCTTC. Translation: CASSQVLGEQFF.